This is a list of T cell receptor beta chains from one sample in a study of control samples from healthy donors and cancer patients. Libraries were prepared by immunoSEQ multiplex PCR; TCRdb keeps only in-frame clonotypes and omits some of them. The table has some 66,000 clones, almost 85% seen once. Sequencing input: blood. These receptors came from a man between 40 and 49 years old in good health. Each CDR3 is given with its conserved first and last residue.

TRBJ2-7 | 13 | TRBV23-1 | CASSPGGTYEQYF
TRBJ1-1 | 14 | TRBV9 | CASSGGVLNTEAFF
TRBJ1-2 | 15 | TRBV7-9 | CASSLAMRTGNGYTF
TRBJ1-5 | 15 | TRBV5-8 | CASSLGQGPNQPQHF
TRBJ2-1 | 15 | TRBV6-2/TRBV6-3 | CASSYSGDTYNEQFF
TRBJ1-3 | 15 | TRBV6-5 | CASKPQGVAGNTIYF
TRBJ1-5 | 15 | TRBV3-1/TRBV3-2 | CASSQGRGDNQPQHF
TRBJ1-2 | 15 | TRBV9 | CASSGQGDYNCGYTF
TRBJ2-1 | 15 | TRBV6-4 | CASSDSSGSYNEQFF
TRBJ1-2 | 15 | TRBV9 | CASSVRDRAFYGYTF
TRBJ2-1 | 18 | TRBV29-1 | CSVGGLAGGPGLGNEQFF
TRBJ2-2 | 17 | TRBV3-1/TRBV3-2 | CASSQGGASGYTGELFF
TRBJ1-4 | 16 | TRBV11-2 | CASSQGVGLTNEKLFF
TRBJ2-3 | 13 | TRBV11-2 | CASSLLDGNTQYF
TRBJ1-2 | 14 | TRBV9 | CASSGREQNYGYTF
TRBJ2-7 | 16 | TRBV7-2 | CASSLGAIGDGYEQYF
TRBJ2-1 | 17 | TRBV18 | CASSPQKGTGGYNEQFF
TRBJ2-7 | 14 | TRBV3-1/TRBV3-2 | CASSQAAATYEQYF
TRBJ1-5 | 14 | TRBV6-5 | CASSLGSFNQPQHF
TRBJ2-3 | 15 | TRBV10-3 | CAISSAGGATDTQYF
TRBJ1-4 | 14 | TRBV19 | CASSTRGLNEKLFF
TRBJ2-2 | 14 | TRBV2 | CASSVKAPTGELFF
TRBJ1-2 | 15 | TRBV7-2 | CASSLDGHPNYGYTF
TRBJ1-6 | 15 | TRBV5-4 | CASSLDATSNSPLHF
TRBJ1-5 | 16 | TRBV19 | CASSISGPWGNQPQHF
TRBJ2-7 | 12 | TRBV6-2/TRBV6-3 | CASSPSVYEQYF